This is a list of T cell receptor beta chains from one sample in a study of T cells after yellow fever vaccination. MiXCR, applied by TCRdb to the 5' RACE reads, yields one record per CDR3 protein. The sample contains some 350,000 distinct CDR3 sequences, 11% of which appear only once. The sequencing used PBMCs, collected on the day of the first yellow fever vaccination. These TCRs come from a man aged 18 to 30 who received the YFV17D yellow fever vaccine. Each CDR3 is given with its conserved first and last residue. The D gene is left open where the match is weak. Expanded clones get a size class; other rows say once, few or many, or leave the size out.

TRBJ2-7 | TRBV6-5 | NA | NA | TGTGCCAGCATTTCGGGGAGGTACGAGCAGTACTTC | CASISGRYEQYF
TRBJ2-7 | TRBV19 | NA | NA | TGTGCCAGTAGTTTACCCGGGGGTGCATACGAGCAGTACTTC | CASSLPGGAYEQYF
TRBJ1-3 | TRBV9 | few | NA | TGTGCCAGCAGCGTAGATCCGCCGGGCTCTGGAAACACCATATATTTT | CASSVDPPGSGNTIYF
TRBJ2-7 | TRBV12-3/TRBV12-4 | NA | NA | TGTGCCAGCAGTTTCGCGGGGAACGAGCAGTACTTC | CASSFAGNEQYF
TRBJ2-3 | TRBV3-1 | few | NA | TGTGCCAGCAGTCGAAAAGGGTTAACAGATACGCAGTATTTT | CASSRKGLTDTQYF
TRBJ1-5 | TRBV10-3 | NA | NA | TGTGCCATCAGTGGGACGAATCTAGCAAATCAGCCCCAGCATTTT | CAISGTNLANQPQHF
TRBJ1-1 | TRBV5-1 | NA | NA | TGCGCCAGCAGGTTGGACATGAACACTGAAGCTTTCTTT | CASRLDMNTEAFF
TRBJ1-2 | TRBV18 | NA | NA | TGTGCCAGCTCTCCCGGAAATCTGGGCTACTATGGCTACACCTTC | CASSPGNLGYYGYTF
TRBJ2-1 | TRBV12-3/TRBV12-4 | few | TRBD2 | TGTGCCAGCAGTATTCCGGGACTAGCTTCTATCTATGAGCAGTTCTTC | CASSIPGLASIYEQFF
TRBJ2-3 | TRBV6-1 | few | NA | TGTGCCAGCACCACACATATGGGGGATACGCAGTATTTT | CASTTHMGDTQYF
TRBJ2-5 | TRBV11-2 | many | NA | TGTGCCAGCACCGACCTACGGGGTTGGGAGACCCAGTACTTC | CASTDLRGWETQYF
TRBJ1-6 | TRBV6-4 | many | NA | TGTGCCAGCAGTTCAGGGTATGGATCACCCCTCCACTTT | CASSSGYGSPLHF
TRBJ1-1 | TRBV7-8 | few | NA | TGTGCCAGCAGCCTCAGGGATGAGAACACTGAAGCTTTCTTT | CASSLRDENTEAFF
TRBJ2-7 | TRBV5-1 | NA | TRBD2 | TGCGCCAGCAGCTTGGGGGCTAGCGGGCCCTACGAGCAGTACTTC | CASSLGASGPYEQYF
TRBJ1-1 | TRBV5-1 | few | NA | TGCGCCAGCAGCTTGGTTGGGACACTGAACACTGAAGCTTTCTTT | CASSLVGTLNTEAFF
TRBJ1-6 | TRBV6-1 | NA | TRBD1 | TGTGCCAGCAGCCAGGGACAGGGGCCTACCAATTCACCCCTCCACTTT | CASSQGQGPTNSPLHF
TRBJ1-1 | TRBV4-2 | NA | NA | TGTGCCAGCAGCCAAGAAGTGAGTGAGGGATACACTGAAGCTTTCTTT | CASSQEVSEGYTEAFF
TRBJ2-7 | TRBV30 | NA | NA | TGTGCCTGGAGTGTAAATGGAGACGAGCAGTACTTC | CAWSVNGDEQYF
TRBJ2-1 | TRBV16 | NA | TRBD2 | TGTGCCAGCAGCCTCCGGGGGGGGGTATGGAATGAGCAGTTCTTC | CASSLRGGVWNEQFF
TRBJ1-1 | TRBV6-2/TRBV6-3 | many | NA | TGTGCCAGCAGGACGGGCCTGACTGAAGCTTTCTTT | CASRTGLTEAFF
TRBJ1-6 | TRBV2 | once | TRBD1 | TGTGCCAGCAGTCCCAGGGGGCGAGTATATAAGGATAATTCACCCCTCCACTTT | CASSPRGRVYKDNSPLHF
TRBJ2-1 | TRBV9 | few | NA | TGTGCCAGCAGCCCCCCGGGTAGCGCAACCTACAATGAGCAGTTCTTC | CASSPPGSATYNEQFF
TRBJ2-7 | TRBV5-1 | few | NA | TGCGCCAGCAGCAAGAACAGGGACGAGCAGTACTTC | CASSKNRDEQYF
TRBJ2-1 | TRBV30 | NA | NA | TGTGCCTGGAGTGTAAAAGGTCGGGAGCAGTTCTTC | CAWSVKGREQFF
TRBJ2-3 | TRBV19 | few | TRBD2 | TGTGCCAGTAGTCAAGCGGGGGATGGAGATACGCAGTATTTT | CASSQAGDGDTQYF
TRBJ1-2 | TRBV29-1 | NA | TRBD1 | TGCAGCGTTGAAGGTTCGGGACAGGGTTTTGGTGGCTACACCTTC | CSVEGSGQGFGGYTF
TRBJ2-3 | TRBV2 | few | TRBD2 | TGTGCCAACCAGCGGGGGTGGGCAGATACGCAGTATTTT | CANQRGWADTQYF
TRBJ2-3 | TRBV5-1 | few | TRBD2 | TGCGCCAGCAGCTCGGGACTAGCGGACACAGATACGCAGTATTTT | CASSSGLADTDTQYF
TRBJ2-2 | TRBV7-9 | few | NA | TGTGCCAGCAGCTTAGGGGCTAGCTGGGACACCGGGGAGCTGTTTTTT | CASSLGASWDTGELFF
TRBJ2-3 | TRBV10-3 | NA | NA | TGTGCCATCAGCGCAATCGGGACTCAGACAGATACGCAGTATTTT | CAISAIGTQTDTQYF
TRBJ2-3 | TRBV9 | NA | NA | TGTGCCAGCAGCGTAAGTCCGGGGGCCGCAGATACGCAGTATTTT | CASSVSPGAADTQYF
TRBJ2-7 | TRBV4-2 | NA | NA | TGTGCCAGCAGAGGAGGGGCCGTCGAGCAGTACTTC | CASRGGAVEQYF
TRBJ1-2 | TRBV28 | NA | NA | TGTGCCAGCAGTTTATTTTCCCGGGGCTACACCTTC | CASSLFSRGYTF
TRBJ2-1 | TRBV9 | few | TRBD2 | TGTGCCAGCAGCGAAAGCGGGGGGGCTGATGAGCAGTTCTTC | CASSESGGADEQFF